This TCR beta chain was captured by sequencing in a study of T cells in women clearing cervical HPV infection. Looking at the study overall: Cases' blood sampling followed lesion detection by median approximately 150 days (90 to 200).

Genomic DNA, averaging roughly 1,200 ng per sample, yielded TCR beta CDR3 via immunoSEQ. Clones were sequenced by immunoSEQ multiplex PCR, and TCRdb holds only the in-frame ones, with some missing. Across 30,000 to 35,000 clones, the top ten clones capture 1.6% of the sample. The study's findings and limits: TRBV6-7 relative abundance averaged approximately 0.1% in cases and about 0.15% in controls.

Details on this clone: Its antigen is not known. The CDR3 is cut off 3 residues early in the read; its end comes from the germline J gene.

V lost 5 bases and J lost 1; bases outside the gene matches: 6. The germline V gene encodes CDR1 ENHRY and CDR2 SYGVKD. The CDR3 extends over 17 amino acids. The chain employs TRBV10-3 and TRBJ1-3; 12 bases line up with TRBD1. This TCR came from a woman between 18 and 70 years old with a cervical HPV16 infection that either progressed to CIN3+ or cleared (not recorded which). The sequencing sample was made of blood buffy coat. The CDR3 reads CAISKRGQGASGNTIYF. CDR3 DNA, as far as it was read: TGTGCCATCAGTAAGCGGGGACAGGGGGCGTCTGGAAACACC.